This TCR beta chain was profiled in a study of identical twins (TCRdb year 2016). Some background on the complete study: To test whether fetal clonotypes persist, this study deep-sequenced TCR alpha and beta repertoires from monozygotic twins, from unrelated adults of various ages, and from cord blood. To rule out contamination, the twin experiments were replicated at different times with different library preparation protocols.

Only healthy Caucasian donors were included. This clonotype was counted only a few times. Its specific antigen is unknown. Base-call qualities are not available, and no considerably larger clone is one nucleotide away. The CDR3 holds 15 amino acids from the cysteine to the phenylalanine. Only the CDR3 portion is preserved as DNA: 45 bases, with reading frame beginning at the first base. Trimming removed 4 bases from V and 2 bases from J; the gene matches leave 6 bases unexplained. For CDR1 and CDR2, the germline V gene lists SGHDT and YYEEEE. Libraries came from 5' RACE. The sequencing machine was an Illumina HiSeq 2000. Template switching introduced a universal primer binding site; the final cDNA contained a unique molecular identifier, enabling accurate counting of TCR cDNA molecules. Specific primers in the conserved constant-segment region were used to synthesize first-strand cDNA for the TCR alpha and beta chains. To control for contamination, every cDNA library carried two barcodes: a SMART-Mk sample barcode plus Illumina barcodes. TruSeq adapter sequences, together with Illumina sample barcodes, were added in two successive PCR steps. The Illumina HiSeq platform was used with custom primers to sequence TCR alpha and beta cDNA libraries. Turning to the authors' computational methods: MiGEC was used to process raw reads and extract unique molecular identifiers, and MiXCR was used to find CDR3 positions. For each individual, recombination models were inferred using an EM algorithm with the repgenHMM and IGoR tools. The tcR package in R was used for shared clonotype analysis, with sharing normalized by the product of cloneset sizes. Out-of-frame nonproductive sequences were analyzed to study raw recombination free of thymic and clonal selection effects. TCRdb reprocessed the public reads (quality trimming at Q25 with fastp, clone calling with MiXCR) and kept in-frame beta chains. Rows are unified per CDR3 protein, each entry keeping the most common DNA and genes. The V and J calls follow TCRdb's processing rather than the paper's. The table for this sample lists 1.5 million to 2 million distinct CDR3 sequences; about 32% of them were counted only once. The leading ten clones occupy about 0.27% of the sample.

Overall study outcomes, separate from this receptor: Because the same donors could not be followed over many years, conclusions were based on cross-sectional statistical analysis. Fewer insertions were carried by abundant cord blood beta clonotypes; a weaker similar trend was observed in young adult naive repertoires, while no such trend was observed in memory repertoires. In beta out-of-frame sequences, excess twin sharing was weaker, because having fewer shared sequences lowered the signal-to-noise ratio. Out-of-frame TCR alpha sequences shared between twins showed an excess of low generation-probability sequences compared with coincidental sharing between unrelated individuals. Invariant T cells such as MAIT and iNKT could partly confound zero-insertion analyses, although diverse VJ usage argued against such confounding for most clonotypes. Recombination models systematically underestimated out-of-frame TCR alpha sharing in monozygotic twins but agreed with sharing between unrelated individuals.

The chain joins TRBV5-6 to TRBJ2-5; the junction holds 9 bases that match TRBD1. The sequenced material came from cord blood. The receptor comes from a newborn girl in good health. The CDR3 loop reads CASSTTGGVQETQYF. At the DNA level, the sequence is TGTGCCAGCAGCACGACAGGGGGAGTTCAAGAGACCCAGTACTTC.